The TCR beta chain under discussion was sequenced for a study of vaccination and CD4 T cells after COVID-19. The length of the CDR3 is 17 residues. V gave up 6 bases and J gave up 7 bases; unmatched junction bases: 19. Germline CDR1 DFQATT, CDR2 SNEGSKA (reference sequence). Treatment reported: roughly 11-day PBMC culture with coronavirus spike peptide pools or control peptides (ViraFEST assay). Dates of positive PCR ran from March to December 2020, before US Alpha, Beta and Delta variants. With regard to this clonotype: What it recognizes is unknown.

Whole-study findings and limits: Spike mono-reactivity marked 304 of 307 vaccine-specific clones in convalescent patients.

Sequencing of cultured CD4+ T cell DNA used the Oncomine TCR Beta short-read assay. One entry per CDR3 protein, called by TCRdb with MiXCR from the PCR reads. The sample includes several thousand distinct CDR3 sequences, 60% to 80% seen only once; the top ten take less than 20%. This clonotype was sampled from a human donor with COVID-19. This rearrangement joins TRBV20-1 to TRBJ2-1; 9 bases map to TRBD2. Sequencing used cultured CD4+ T cells from blood, obtained after SARS-CoV-2 vaccination. CDR3 amino acids: CSAPREAGGVQKNEQFF. The CDR3 DNA reads TGCAGTGCCCCGAGGGAGGCGGGGGGGGTTCAGAAGAATGAGCAGTTCTTC.